The clone carrying this T cell receptor beta chain was counted ten times or more. This specimen comes from a study of T-cell reconstitution after alpha-beta-depleted transplantation in children. Using unique molecular identifiers, the investigators prepared the TCRbeta library. TCRdb reprocessed the PCR reads via MiXCR and lists one record per CDR3 protein. The sample contains about 610,000 distinct CDR3 sequences, 10% of which appear only once. Germline V gives CDR1 DFQATT, CDR2 SNEGSKA (reference sequence). The CDR3 is made up of 16 amino acids. The junction had 8 bases not matched to a gene; V was cut back by 3 bases and J by 1 base.

The V call is TRBV20-1, the J call TRBJ2-7; 11 bases map to TRBD2. The input for sequencing was PBMCs from the stem cell graft donor, taken from the stem cell graft. The clonotype was recovered from a human donor who donated a stem cell graft to a child with acute myeloid leukemia. CDR3 loop: CSASLTGTSGSYEQYF. The CDR3 DNA reads TGCAGTGCTAGCCTTACCGGGACTAGCGGATCCTACGAGCAGTACTTC.